Only a few counts were recorded for the clone carrying this T cell receptor beta chain. This record belongs to a study of CD8+ T cells in alopecia areata. V shed 5 bases and J 4 bases; nucleotides not matched to a gene: 8. The CDR3 extends over 15 amino acids. Germline V gene sequence: CDR1 LNHDA, CDR2 SQIVND (reference sequence). RNA extraction and reverse transcription yielded cDNA as sequencing template. Assay: immunoSEQ multiplex PCR; the TCRdb copy retains only in-frame clones and omits some. The data show hundreds of thousands of clones, 50% to 65% seen once. The V gene is TRBV19, the J gene TRBJ1-2; 9 nucleotides line up with TRBD1. This TCR was sampled from a human donor with alopecia areata. The sequencing used CD4+ T cells sorted from blood, collected at week 0. CDR3 sequence: CASSPRQGGIYGYTF. As DNA, the CDR3 is TGTGCCAGTAGTCCTCGACAGGGGGGTATCTATGGCTACACCTTC.